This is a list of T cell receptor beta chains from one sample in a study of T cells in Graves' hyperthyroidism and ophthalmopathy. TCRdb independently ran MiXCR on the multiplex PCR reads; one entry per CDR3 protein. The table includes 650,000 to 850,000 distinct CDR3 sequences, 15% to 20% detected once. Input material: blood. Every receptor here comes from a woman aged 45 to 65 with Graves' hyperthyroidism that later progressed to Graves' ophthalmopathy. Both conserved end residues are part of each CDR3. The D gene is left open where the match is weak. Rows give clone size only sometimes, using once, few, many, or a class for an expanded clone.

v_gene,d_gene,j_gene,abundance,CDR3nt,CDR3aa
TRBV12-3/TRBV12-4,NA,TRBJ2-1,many,TGTGCCAGCACCCTCGGCGCGTCGAGCTCCTACAATGAGCAGTTCTTC,CASTLGASSSYNEQFF
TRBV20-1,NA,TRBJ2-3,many,TGCAGTGCTAGGGACTGGGATACGCAGTATTTT,CSARDWDTQYF
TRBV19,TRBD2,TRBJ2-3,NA,TGTGCCAGTAGGTTCCGCGGGGGTTCGGGCACAGATACGCAGTATTTT,CASRFRGGSGTDTQYF
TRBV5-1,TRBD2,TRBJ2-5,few,TGCGCCAGCAGCTTGTCCCTACCGACTAGCGGGGAAGAGACCCAGTACTTC,CASSLSLPTSGEETQYF
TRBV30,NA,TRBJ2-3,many,TGTGCCTGGAGTGTAGGTCTTCAGGACACAGATACGCAGTATTTT,CAWSVGLQDTDTQYF
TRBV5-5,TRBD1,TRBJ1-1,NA,TGTGCCAGCAGCTTAAGGGACAGGGCGAACACTGAAGCTTTCTTT,CASSLRDRANTEAFF
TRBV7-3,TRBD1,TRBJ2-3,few,TGTGCCAGCAGCTTAATGGGGACAGCGACCGCCTCCGGAGATACGCAGTATTTT,CASSLMGTATASGDTQYF
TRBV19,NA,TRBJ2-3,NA,TGTGCCAGTAGTACGGCTCAGAGGGTCGAGGGAGATACGCAGTATTTT,CASSTAQRVEGDTQYF
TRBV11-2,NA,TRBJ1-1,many,TGTGCCAGCAGCTTAGGGGGTGCGGGGTACACTGAAGCTTTCTTT,CASSLGGAGYTEAFF
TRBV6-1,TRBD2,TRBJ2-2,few,TGTGCCAGCACTTATAGCGGGGGGCCCACCGGGGAGCTGTTTTTT,CASTYSGGPTGELFF
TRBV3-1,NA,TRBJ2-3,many,TGTGCCAGCAGCGGCGGGCTTGGGACAGATACGCAGTATTTT,CASSGGLGTDTQYF
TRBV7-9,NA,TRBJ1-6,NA,TGTGCCAGCAGCTTAGGGCTGGACTATAATTCACCCCTCCACTTT,CASSLGLDYNSPLHF